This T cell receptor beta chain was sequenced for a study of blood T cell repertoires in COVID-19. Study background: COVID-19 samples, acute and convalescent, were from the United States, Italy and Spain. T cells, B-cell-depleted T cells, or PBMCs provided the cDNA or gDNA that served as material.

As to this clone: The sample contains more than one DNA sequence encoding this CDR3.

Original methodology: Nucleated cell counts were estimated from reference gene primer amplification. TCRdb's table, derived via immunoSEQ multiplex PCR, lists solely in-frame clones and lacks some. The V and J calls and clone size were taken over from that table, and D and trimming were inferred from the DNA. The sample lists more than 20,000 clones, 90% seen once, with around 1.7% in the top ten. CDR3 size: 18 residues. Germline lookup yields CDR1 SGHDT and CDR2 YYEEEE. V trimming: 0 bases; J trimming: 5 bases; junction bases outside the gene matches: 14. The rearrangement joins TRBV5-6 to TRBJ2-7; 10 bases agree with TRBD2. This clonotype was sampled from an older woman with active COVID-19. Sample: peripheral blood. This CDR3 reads CASSLAGVGGLAGDEQYF. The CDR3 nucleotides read TGTGCCAGCAGCTTGGCCGGGGTGGGGGGCCTAGCGGGAGACGAGCAGTACTTC.